This TCR beta chain was sequenced in a study of beta chain features in type 1 diabetes (dated by TCRdb to 2017 to 2018). Describing the broader study: Mean age, gender distribution, total cell number and subset yield did not differ between patients and healthy donors. Regulatory and stem cell-like memory subsets were obtained from only 8 patients and about 8 healthy donors, while naive and central memory subsets were obtained from all 30 or so donors. In the study, recently diagnosed type 1 diabetes patients and matched healthy donors were compared on the TCRB repertoires of their sorted circulating CD4+ T cell subsets. A total of 107,917,701 sorted cells were examined across all samples, and the number of cells per subset was strongly correlated with RNA yield. Points the paper makes about the study in general: The naive, central memory and regulatory TCRB repertoires appeared to resemble one another more closely among patients than among healthy donors. Because cDNA was sequenced instead of genomic DNA, highly expressing activated cells could be over-represented, though the groups showed no difference in activation or CD3 levels. Because small numbers of individuals were included in the HLA sub-analyses, any influence of HLA type on TCRB rearrangement was left unresolved. Shorter templates might be favored by PCR, yet because patient and control samples were amplified and corrected together, any such skew would affect both groups equally. Type 1 diabetes patients showed a moderate but significant shortening of TCRB CDR3 length in all four CD4+ subsets. At VDJ recombination sites, type 1 diabetes patients had fewer insertions and more deleted nucleotides, which implies abnormalities in thymic rearrangement.

The entire amount of isolated RNA was reverse transcribed using the High Capacity cDNA Reverse Transcription Kit, so the sequenced TCRB transcripts were expressed ones. Deep immunoSEQ sequencing was performed on naive, central memory and regulatory T cell samples, with an average of about 4 million total reads per sample. Sorted cells were lysed in RLT buffer and RNA was extracted with DNase-treated RNeasy Micro or Mini kits, depending on cell number. To prevent cross-contamination, every cell subset was processed on its own, while patient and healthy donor samples were processed together. The immunoSEQ multiplex PCR was used to amplify TCRB sequences from cDNA, yielding 87-bp fragments that span the CDR3 region. Sequencing of the amplicons was done on the Illumina HiSeq platform. For the original study's pipeline: Synthetic template baselines were used to correct PCR bias computationally, reads within Hamming distance 2 were collapsed, and singletons that could not be merged were discarded. By aligning reads against IMGT, V, D and J genes, CDR3 length, and insertions or deletions at six rearrangement sites were assigned. Clonotype counts were normalized to sorted cell number within each subset before computing true diversity and Gini coefficients with the tcR R package. Repertoire sharing was quantified using the overlap coefficient calculated on TCRB nucleotide sequences. In its TCRdb copy, this immuneACCESS table keeps in-frame sequences only and misses some clones. Where compared with another copy, unresolved V genes explain less than half of these, and the others have no known cause. D and trimming were read from the DNA, whereas the V and J calls and clone size are those reported in that table. This sample gives 250,000 to 350,000 clones in total; 14% of them show up just once. The ten biggest clones cover around 7% of the sample.

From each donor, a single peripheral blood sample of about 120 mL on average was drawn into heparinised tubes. A BD FACSAria II was used to sort naive, central memory, regulatory and stem cell-like memory CD4+ T cells with a panel that included CD45RO, CCR7, CD25, CD127, CD95 and CD27. All sorted populations exceeded 98% purity. Right away, PBMCs were isolated by Lymphoprep density gradient centrifugation and were stained directly, with no culture step. So that batch effects would be minimized, each experiment stained and sorted samples in pairs, pairing one healthy donor with one patient. Details on this clone: What this receptor recognizes is not known. No base quality values were provided; no much bigger clone lies one nucleotide off.

As encoded in the germline V gene, CDR1 is SGHRS while CDR2 is YFSETQ. Trimming takes 4 bases from V and 2 bases from J, and the germline ends sit 12 bases apart. Including the terminal cysteine and phenylalanine, the CDR3 comprises 14 residues. The retained sequence is limited to the CDR3, 42 bases, with the frame set at the first base. The clonotype comes from a man aged 30 to 45 in good health. Sequencing was carried out using central memory CD4+ T cells from blood. This sequence uses TRBV5-1 and TRBJ2-5; TRBD2 is possibly the D segment (5 matching bases). The CDR3 protein: CASSPAGGQETQYF. The DNA is TGCGCCAGCAGCCCTGCGGGCGGGCAAGAGACCCAGTACTTC.